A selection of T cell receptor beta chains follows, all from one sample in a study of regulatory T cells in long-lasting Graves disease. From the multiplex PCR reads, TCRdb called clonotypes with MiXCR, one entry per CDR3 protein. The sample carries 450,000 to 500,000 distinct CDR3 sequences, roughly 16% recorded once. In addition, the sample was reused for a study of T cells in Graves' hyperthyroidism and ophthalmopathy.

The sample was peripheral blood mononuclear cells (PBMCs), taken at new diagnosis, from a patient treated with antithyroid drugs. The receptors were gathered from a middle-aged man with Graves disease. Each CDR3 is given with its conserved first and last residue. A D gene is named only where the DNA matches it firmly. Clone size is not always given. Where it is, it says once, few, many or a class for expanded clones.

CDR3nt: TGCAGTGCTAGGGTCCTAGCGGACCTCTACAATGAGCAGTTCTTC
CDR3aa: CSARVLADLYNEQFF
v_gene: TRBV20-1
len: 15
d_gene: TRBD2
j_gene: TRBJ2-1
abundance: many

CDR3nt: TGCAGTGCTACAGGAGACAGGGGATCCGCTGGAAACACCATATATTTT
CDR3aa: CSATGDRGSAGNTIYF
v_gene: TRBV20-1
len: 16
d_gene: TRBD1
j_gene: TRBJ1-3
abundance: many

CDR3nt: TGTGCCAGCAGCCAAGATCTCCTAGCGGGAGGCACAGATACGCAGTATTTT
CDR3aa: CASSQDLLAGGTDTQYF
v_gene: TRBV4-2
len: 17
d_gene: TRBD2
j_gene: TRBJ2-3
abundance: many

CDR3nt: TGCAGCGTTCGCTCTGGACAGGGGGCTTTCACCGGGGAGCTGTTTTTT
CDR3aa: CSVRSGQGAFTGELFF
v_gene: TRBV29-1
len: 16
d_gene: TRBD1
j_gene: TRBJ2-2
abundance: many

CDR3nt: TGTGCCAGCAGCTTGGACAGTTTCTTTTCACCCCTCCACTTT
CDR3aa: CASSLDSFFSPLHF
v_gene: TRBV5-6
len: 14
d_gene: NA
j_gene: TRBJ1-6
abundance: few

CDR3nt: TGCAGTGCTAGAGTACAGGGGGCGTACACTGAAGCTTTCTTT
CDR3aa: CSARVQGAYTEAFF
v_gene: TRBV20-1
len: 14
d_gene: TRBD1
j_gene: TRBJ1-1
abundance: NA

CDR3nt: TGTGCCAGCAGTTTACCTGGGACCGGCTACAATGAGCAGTTCTTC
CDR3aa: CASSLPGTGYNEQFF
v_gene: TRBV28
len: 15
d_gene: NA
j_gene: TRBJ2-1
abundance: many

CDR3nt: TGTGCCACCCGTCCGGGGGAGTTCCACGAGCAGTACTTC
CDR3aa: CATRPGEFHEQYF
v_gene: TRBV24-1
len: 13
d_gene: NA
j_gene: TRBJ2-7
abundance: NA

CDR3nt: TGCAGTGCCGTGCGGGGGGGCCAAGAGACCCAGTACTTC
CDR3aa: CSAVRGGQETQYF
v_gene: TRBV20-1
len: 13
d_gene: TRBD2
j_gene: TRBJ2-5
abundance: many

CDR3nt: TGCAGTGCTAGAGGGGGCAGTCACTCCACAGATACGCAGTATTTT
CDR3aa: CSARGGSHSTDTQYF
v_gene: TRBV20-1
len: 15
d_gene: NA
j_gene: TRBJ2-3
abundance: NA

CDR3nt: TGCAGTGCTAGCAGATTCGGGACAGGGACCGAGGCTAACTATGGCTACACCTTC
CDR3aa: CSASRFGTGTEANYGYTF
v_gene: TRBV20-1
len: 18
d_gene: TRBD1
j_gene: TRBJ1-2
abundance: few

CDR3nt: TGTGCTAGTGGTTTGGTTCTCGGCAGGAGCTACGAGCAGTACTTC
CDR3aa: CASGLVLGRSYEQYF
v_gene: TRBV12-5
len: 15
d_gene: NA
j_gene: TRBJ2-7
abundance: few

CDR3nt: TGTGCCAGTAGGCCCGGGGCATTGAGACTCCGCACAGATACGCAGTATTTT
CDR3aa: CASRPGALRLRTDTQYF
v_gene: TRBV19
len: 17
d_gene: NA
j_gene: TRBJ2-3
abundance: NA

CDR3nt: TGTGCCATCAGCGGGAGAGGCAACAATGAGCAGTTCTTC
CDR3aa: CAISGRGNNEQFF
v_gene: TRBV10-3
len: 13
d_gene: NA
j_gene: TRBJ2-1
abundance: NA

CDR3nt: TGTGCCGGCCAGAGGGAGATCACAGATACGCAGTATTTT
CDR3aa: CAGQREITDTQYF
v_gene: TRBV2
len: 13
d_gene: NA
j_gene: TRBJ2-3
abundance: NA

CDR3nt: TGTGCCAGCAGGTTACCGGGAACTAGGGGGACCCAGTACTTC
CDR3aa: CASRLPGTRGTQYF
v_gene: TRBV7-9
len: 14
d_gene: NA
j_gene: TRBJ2-5
abundance: NA

CDR3nt: TGCGCCAGCAGCTTGGTCGTTGCGAACACTGAAGCTTTCTTT
CDR3aa: CASSLVVANTEAFF
v_gene: TRBV5-1
len: 14
d_gene: NA
j_gene: TRBJ1-1
abundance: many

CDR3nt: TGTGCTAGTGGTTTGGTCGGGTTTATCGGGGGGTACAATGAGCAGTTCTTC
CDR3aa: CASGLVGFIGGYNEQFF
v_gene: TRBV12-5
len: 17
d_gene: TRBD2
j_gene: TRBJ2-1
abundance: NA

CDR3nt: TGTGCCAGCAGTGACAGGGAAGGGGCCACAGATACGCAGTATTTT
CDR3aa: CASSDREGATDTQYF
v_gene: TRBV28
len: 15
d_gene: TRBD1
j_gene: TRBJ2-3
abundance: few

CDR3nt: TGCGCCAGCAGCCAACAGGGGGCCCAAGAGACCCAGTACTTC
CDR3aa: CASSQQGAQETQYF
v_gene: TRBV5-1
len: 14
d_gene: TRBD1
j_gene: TRBJ2-5
abundance: many

CDR3nt: TGTGCCAGCAGTGAATTGAGATGGACCTTAACTGAGCAGTTCTTC
CDR3aa: CASSELRWTLTEQFF
v_gene: TRBV6-1
len: 15
d_gene: NA
j_gene: TRBJ2-1
abundance: many

CDR3nt: TGTGCCAGCAGTGAATGGTCTTACACCGATACGCAGTATTTT
CDR3aa: CASSEWSYTDTQYF
v_gene: TRBV6-1
len: 14
d_gene: NA
j_gene: TRBJ2-3
abundance: many

CDR3nt: TGTGCCAGCAGCTTAGATCGGTCTACTAGCTCCTACGAGCAGTACTTC
CDR3aa: CASSLDRSTSSYEQYF
v_gene: TRBV7-8
len: 16
d_gene: NA
j_gene: TRBJ2-7
abundance: many

CDR3nt: TGTGCCAGCAGCTTCGCACAGGGCGGTGAGACCCAGTACTTC
CDR3aa: CASSFAQGGETQYF
v_gene: TRBV7-9
len: 14
d_gene: NA
j_gene: TRBJ2-5
abundance: many

CDR3nt: TGCAGTGATCGCGCCCCCTACAATGAGCAGTTCTTC
CDR3aa: CSDRAPYNEQFF
v_gene: TRBV20-1
len: 12
d_gene: NA
j_gene: TRBJ2-1
abundance: many

CDR3nt: TGTGCCAGCAGTTATGGGGACAGGGGGTTTATATCCTACGAGCAGTACTTC
CDR3aa: CASSYGDRGFISYEQYF
v_gene: TRBV12-3/TRBV12-4
len: 17
d_gene: TRBD1
j_gene: TRBJ2-7
abundance: NA

CDR3nt: TGTGCCAGCAGGGGGGGTACATGGCTCACTGAAGCTTTCTTT
CDR3aa: CASRGGTWLTEAFF
v_gene: TRBV27
len: 14
d_gene: NA
j_gene: TRBJ1-1
abundance: many

CDR3nt: TGTGCCAGCAGTACTGGACAGGGGAACACCGGGGAGCTGTTTTTT
CDR3aa: CASSTGQGNTGELFF
v_gene: TRBV12-3/TRBV12-4
len: 15
d_gene: TRBD1
j_gene: TRBJ2-2
abundance: many

CDR3nt: TGTGCCAGCAGTCACGCGACAGGGGGCGCGAAAAACATTCAGTACTTC
CDR3aa: CASSHATGGAKNIQYF
v_gene: TRBV6-2/TRBV6-3
len: 16
d_gene: TRBD1
j_gene: TRBJ2-4
abundance: many

CDR3nt: TGTGCCAGCTCACCCGTAGCGGGAGGGAGGTACAATGAGCAGTTCTTC
CDR3aa: CASSPVAGGRYNEQFF
v_gene: TRBV18
len: 16
d_gene: TRBD2
j_gene: TRBJ2-1
abundance: NA

CDR3nt: TGCGCCAGCAGCCAAGATTCCGTGGCGCGGCTCCAAGCTAACTATGGCTACACCTTC
CDR3aa: CASSQDSVARLQANYGYTF
v_gene: TRBV4-1
len: 19
d_gene: NA
j_gene: TRBJ1-2
abundance: few

CDR3nt: TGTGCCAGCAGCATAACGGGACAGGGGTTGTACGAGCAGTACTTC
CDR3aa: CASSITGQGLYEQYF
v_gene: TRBV7-2
len: 15
d_gene: TRBD1
j_gene: TRBJ2-7
abundance: many

CDR3nt: TGTGCCAGCAGCAGGACAGGGGGAACGAATGAGCAGTTCTTC
CDR3aa: CASSRTGGTNEQFF
v_gene: TRBV5-6
len: 14
d_gene: TRBD1
j_gene: TRBJ2-1
abundance: NA

CDR3nt: TGTGCCAGCAGCGTAGGGGCTAGCGGGAGGAACGAGCAGTACTTC
CDR3aa: CASSVGASGRNEQYF
v_gene: TRBV9
len: 15
d_gene: TRBD2
j_gene: TRBJ2-7
abundance: few

CDR3nt: TGTGCCAGCAGCACAACCTACTACGAGCAGTACTTC
CDR3aa: CASSTTYYEQYF
v_gene: TRBV7-9
len: 12
d_gene: NA
j_gene: TRBJ2-7
abundance: few

CDR3nt: TGTGCCAGCAGCCTGACTCCGGCTAACGAGCAGTACTTC
CDR3aa: CASSLTPANEQYF
v_gene: TRBV11-2
len: 13
d_gene: NA
j_gene: TRBJ2-7
abundance: many

CDR3nt: TGCGCCAGCAGCTTGGTCCTCGCTGGGACCCAGTACTTC
CDR3aa: CASSLVLAGTQYF
v_gene: TRBV5-1
len: 13
d_gene: NA
j_gene: TRBJ2-5
abundance: many

CDR3nt: TGTGCCAGCAGTGGGCCTAGGACAGGGGGCGCGAATCAGCCCCAGCATTTT
CDR3aa: CASSGPRTGGANQPQHF
v_gene: TRBV6-1
len: 17
d_gene: TRBD1
j_gene: TRBJ1-5
abundance: NA

CDR3nt: TGCGCCAGCAGCTTACAGGGAATTCCCCACGAGCAGTGCTTC
CDR3aa: CASSLQGIPHEQCF
v_gene: TRBV5-1
len: 14
d_gene: NA
j_gene: TRBJ2-7
abundance: few

CDR3nt: TGTGCCAGCAGTTTGACAGGGCGAACCTATGGCTACACCTTC
CDR3aa: CASSLTGRTYGYTF
v_gene: TRBV6-5
len: 14
d_gene: TRBD1
j_gene: TRBJ1-2
abundance: few

CDR3nt: TGTGCCAGCAGCCCGCCGGGACATGCGAACACCGGGGAGCTGTTTTTT
CDR3aa: CASSPPGHANTGELFF
v_gene: TRBV11-2
len: 16
d_gene: NA
j_gene: TRBJ2-2
abundance: many

CDR3nt: TGCGCCAGCAGTGCCTGGGGACTCGCCGAGCAGTACTTC
CDR3aa: CASSAWGLAEQYF
v_gene: TRBV10-1
len: 13
d_gene: NA
j_gene: TRBJ2-7
abundance: NA

CDR3nt: TGTGCCAGCAGTTACTCGGGACGGGGAAGAACTGAAGCTTTCTTT
CDR3aa: CASSYSGRGRTEAFF
v_gene: TRBV6-6
len: 15
d_gene: NA
j_gene: TRBJ1-1
abundance: many

CDR3nt: TGTGCCAGCAGCGCAGCGAGCGAGCAGTACTTC
CDR3aa: CASSAASEQYF
v_gene: TRBV13
len: 11
d_gene: NA
j_gene: TRBJ2-7
abundance: many

CDR3nt: TGCAGTGCTCGACTAGCGGTCAACACCAGGGAGCTGTTTTTT
CDR3aa: CSARLAVNTRELFF
v_gene: TRBV20-1
len: 14
d_gene: TRBD2
j_gene: TRBJ2-2
abundance: NA

CDR3nt: TGTGCCAGCAGGGGACAGCCATATGGCTACACCTTC
CDR3aa: CASRGQPYGYTF
v_gene: TRBV2
len: 12
d_gene: TRBD1
j_gene: TRBJ1-2
abundance: NA

CDR3nt: TGTGCCAGCAGTGAAGTCGTCGAGTACTATGGCTACACCTTC
CDR3aa: CASSEVVEYYGYTF
v_gene: TRBV2
len: 14
d_gene: NA
j_gene: TRBJ1-2
abundance: NA

CDR3nt: TGTGCCAGCAGCAGGACAGGGGCCGGGGCCAACGTCCTGACTTTC
CDR3aa: CASSRTGAGANVLTF
v_gene: TRBV6-1
len: 15
d_gene: TRBD1
j_gene: TRBJ2-6
abundance: NA

CDR3nt: TGTGCCAGCAGCACCTTTACAGAGGCGGGGGAGCTGTTTTTT
CDR3aa: CASSTFTEAGELFF
v_gene: TRBV9
len: 14
d_gene: NA
j_gene: TRBJ2-2
abundance: NA

CDR3nt: TGTGCCATCAGTACAGAACCCAATGAGCAGTTCTTC
CDR3aa: CAISTEPNEQFF
v_gene: TRBV10-3
len: 12
d_gene: NA
j_gene: TRBJ2-1
abundance: NA

CDR3nt: TGTGCCAGCAGCCCGGGGACAGGGGGAACCGGGGAGCTGTTTTTT
CDR3aa: CASSPGTGGTGELFF
v_gene: TRBV5-4
len: 15
d_gene: TRBD1
j_gene: TRBJ2-2
abundance: few

CDR3nt: TGTGCCAGCAGCCAAGGTTACGGGGGCCGGGAAAAACTGTTTTTT
CDR3aa: CASSQGYGGREKLFF
v_gene: TRBV3-1
len: 15
d_gene: NA
j_gene: TRBJ1-4
abundance: NA

CDR3nt: TGTGCCTGGAGCCAAGATCCCCGAGCTAACTATGGCTACACCTTC
CDR3aa: CAWSQDPRANYGYTF
v_gene: TRBV30
len: 15
d_gene: NA
j_gene: TRBJ1-2
abundance: many